Below, one TCR beta chain is given with its context. As yet, its antigen is unknown. This entry comes from a study of tumor-infiltrating lymphocytes in localized non-small cell lung cancer. Broader study findings: Each assay used a separate piece of the same tissue. T-cell fraction did not differ between immunotypes IM1 and IM2. TCRbeta sequencing showed higher T cell infiltration in tumors than uninvolved lung.

Profiled with immunoSEQ multiplex PCR; TCRdb holds only in-frame clones, not every one. Among 9,300 or so clones listed, about 79% were seen once. The CDR3 totals 13 residues. Trimming left V 5 bases short and J 3 bases short, with 10 bases between. Germline V gives CDR1 SGHAT, CDR2 FQNNGV. The chain links TRBV11-2 to TRBJ1-2; D uncertain. The specimen was uninvolved lung tissue not adjacent to the tumor. This clonotype originated in a human donor with non-small cell lung cancer. CDR3 in amino acids: CASSPDVDYGYTF. DNA of the CDR3: TGTGCCAGCAGCCCAGATGTCGACTATGGCTACACCTTC. Variable domain in full (rest from reference TRBV11-2 and TRBJ1-2): EAGVAQSPRYKIIEKRQSVAFWCNPISGHATLYWYQQILGQGPKLLIQFQNNGVVDDSQLPKDRFSAERLKGVDSTLKIQPAKLEDSAVYLCASSPDVDYGYTFGSGTRLTVV.